Presented here are 25 T cell receptor beta chains from one specimen sequenced in a study of CD8 T cells in Susac syndrome (dated by TCRdb to the late 2010s). Libraries came from the immunoSEQ multiplex PCR assay. RNA was extracted using the RNeasy kit, and roughly 0.45 to 1 microgram was reverse transcribed with random hexamers. Using fastp at Q25 and MiXCR, TCRdb reprocessed the public reads and kept productive beta chains. Identical CDR3 proteins give one entry, which carries the most common genes and DNA. This sample holds more than 110,000 distinct CDR3 sequences; roughly 94% were observed only once. The top ten clones comprise approximately 0.13% of the sample. Input material: CD4+ T cells from PBMCs. The receptor source for this set is a human donor with Susac syndrome.

This clonotype was seen only once. The CDR3 reads CASSLTGGSTEAFF. The CDR3 DNA sequence: TGCGCCAGCAGCTTGACGGGCGGGAGCACTGAAGCTTTCTTT. The chain recombines TRBV5-1 with TRBJ1-1; D gene uncertain. Germline lookup yields CDR1 SGHRS and CDR2 YFSETQ. V was cut by 1 base and J by 4 bases, with 11 bases left in between. This CDR3 has 14 residues.

The V and J genes are TRBV30 and TRBJ2-1; weak D call: TRBD1 (5 bases). Germline loops: CDR1 GTSNPN, CDR2 SVGIG (reference sequence). There are 11 residues in the CDR3. The ends were cut back, 1 base at V and 12 bases at J, with 10 bases in the middle. CDR3 in amino acids: CAWSDDQGQFF. The CDR3 DNA reads as TGTGCCTGGAGTGACGATCAGGGGCAGTTCTTC.

J is TRBJ1-2 and V is TRBV15; D not resolved. The CDR3 is 13 amino acids. Germline V gene data show CDR1 as LNHNV and CDR2 as YYDKDF (reference sequence). The V and J ends lost 1 base and 4 bases respectively, with 7 bases between them. CDR3 region: CATSRGVPYGYTF. DNA for the CDR3: TGTGCCACCAGCAGAGGGGTTCCCTATGGCTACACCTTC.

The rearrangement links TRBV5-6 to TRBJ1-1; D unclear. The germline V and J ends were trimmed by 1 base and 2 bases, with 12 bases remaining between them. The CDR3 totals 15 residues. CDR1 is SGHDT, CDR2 YYEEEE, per germline. CDR3 in DNA: TGTGCCAGCAGCTTGATGGGCAGAGTTAACACTGAAGCTTTCTTT. Amino acids: CASSLMGRVNTEAFF.

V and J are TRBV4-1 and TRBJ2-4, with a tentative D call TRBD1 (6 bases). Trimming removed 1 base from V and 7 bases from J, with 14 bases in between. The CDR3 has 15 amino acids. Germline assignment: CDR1 MGHRA and CDR2 YSYEKL. The CDR3 sequence is CASSQAGFQGNIQYF. The CDR3 DNA follows: TGCGCCAGCAGCCAAGCAGGGTTCCAGGGGAACATTCAGTACTTC.

The rearrangement joins TRBV5-8 to TRBJ1-5, with a tentative D call TRBD1 (6 bases). The germline gives CDR1 SGHTS, CDR2 YDEGEE. Deletions cut 1 base from V and 5 bases from J, with 13 bases between. The CDR3 totals 15 residues. The CDR3: CASSLYQGMYQPQHF. The CDR3 DNA reads TGTGCCAGCAGCTTGTACCAGGGGATGTATCAGCCCCAGCATTTT.

The rearrangement links TRBV11-2 to TRBJ2-5; 8 nucleotides align to TRBD2. CDR1 is SGHAT, CDR2 FQNNGV, per germline. The CDR3 extends over 16 amino acids. After removal of 2 bases from V and 1 base from J, the junction contained 6 bases not matched to a gene. The CDR3 nucleotides read TGTGCCAGCAGCTTAAGTACTAGCGGTTTCCAAGAGACCCAGTACTTC. Protein: CASSLSTSGFQETQYF.

The chain recombines TRBV20-1 with TRBJ2-1; D is perhaps TRBD2 (5 bases). V gave up 3 bases and J gave up 0 bases, with 9 bases separating them. CDR3 size: 14 residues. Germline V gene data show CDR1 as DFQATT and CDR2 as SNEGSKA (reference sequence). CDR3 in amino acids: CSASSGSSYNEQFF. The DNA of the CDR3 is TGCAGTGCTAGTTCGGGGAGCTCCTACAATGAGCAGTTCTTC.

The chain recombines TRBV29-1 with TRBJ1-2; D unresolved. Trimming took off 5 bases at V and 8 bases at J, with 9 bases between the two ends. There are 10 residues in the CDR3. Germline V lookup: CDR1 SQVTM, CDR2 ANQGSEA. The CDR3: CSVSQDGYTF. DNA for the CDR3: TGCAGCGTTAGTCAGGACGGCTACACCTTC.

The gene calls are TRBV28 and TRBJ1-2, with unresolved D. Germline V gene lookup returns CDR1 MDHEN and CDR2 SYDVKM. Trimming stripped 2 bases from V and 13 bases from J, with 17 bases between. This CDR3 has 13 amino acids. The CDR3 DNA sequence: TGTGCCAGCAGTTTAGGGCAGTCTTGGATGATCACCTTC. This gives the protein CASSLGQSWMITF.

The CDR3 here is CARLVGIYGYTF. The DNA of the CDR3 is TGTGCCCGTCTGGTAGGGATCTATGGCTACACCTTC. The gene calls are TRBV30 and TRBJ1-2; the D is unclear. Germline values: CDR1 GTSNPN, CDR2 SVGIG (reference sequence). CDR3 length equals 12 residues. Deletions cut 8 bases from V and 4 bases from J, with 14 bases between.

This rearrangement joins TRBV20-1 to TRBJ1-2, with a possible D match to TRBD1 (6 bases). Between the trimmed V and J ends, which lost 6 bases and 7 bases, there was a span of 18 bases. The CDR3 has 13 residues. CDR1 and CDR2 from the germline V gene are DFQATT and SNEGSKA (reference sequence). CDR3 in amino acids: CSAEPGLGGGYTF. DNA for the CDR3: TGCAGTGCCGAACCGGGGCTAGGGGGTGGCTACACCTTC.

The chain recombines TRBV20-1 with TRBJ1-2; maybe TRBD1 (6 bases). The CDR3 runs to 15 residues. V was pared by 1 base and J by 5 bases, with 17 bases between. CDR1 is DFQATT and CDR2 is SNEGSKA in the germline V gene (reference sequence). CDR3 DNA sequence: TGCAGTGCTAGAGTCCTCGGGGGCCAGATGTATGGCTACACCTTC. Translating it yields CSARVLGGQMYGYTF.

This clonotype has a single count. The chain is built from TRBV29-1 and TRBJ2-7; 11 bases are shared with TRBD2. The germline CDR1 and CDR2 sequences are SQVTM and ANQGSEA. The V and J ends lost 5 bases and 2 bases, in that order; junction bases with no gene match: 8. The CDR3 loop spans 15 amino acids. The CDR3 sequence is CSVSVSGRVPYEQYF. The CDR3 nucleotides read TGCAGCGTTTCGGTTAGCGGGAGGGTGCCCTACGAGCAGTACTTC.

The gene calls are TRBV20-1 and TRBJ2-3; D call uncertain. Per the germline V gene, CDR1 is DFQATT and CDR2 is SNEGSKA (reference sequence). V was shortened by 5 bases and J by 4 bases, with 13 bases between the two germline ends. There are 13 residues in the CDR3. CDR3 region: CSARRKAADTQYF. The CDR3 region has the DNA TGCAGTGCTCGCCGGAAGGCGGCAGATACGCAGTATTTT.

The chain combines TRBV7-2 with TRBJ2-2, with D maybe TRBD1 (5 bases). The CDR3 is 18 residues long. The V gene's germline CDR1 is SGHTA and CDR2 FQGNSA. V was cut by 5 bases and J by 2 bases, with 21 bases left in between. CDR3 DNA sequence: TGTGCCAGCAGCCTAACTCCCCAGGGAAGAATCAACACCGGGGAGCTGTTTTTT. This gives the protein CASSLTPQGRINTGELFF.

The rearrangement uses TRBV6-4 and TRBJ2-3; the D gene is possibly TRBD2 (5 bases). Trimming stripped 4 bases from V and 1 base from J, with 6 bases between. The CDR3 length is 13 residues. Germline lookup yields CDR1 MRHNA and CDR2 SNTAGT. As DNA, the CDR3 is TGTGCCAGCAGTGTTAGCGGCACAGATACGCAGTATTTT. It yields the protein CASSVSGTDTQYF.

The CDR3: CASSRVITVRTDTQYF. The CDR3 region has the DNA TGTGCCAGTAGTAGAGTCATAACGGTTCGCACAGATACGCAGTATTTT. The chain links TRBV19 to TRBJ2-3; D not certain. V lost 4 bases and J lost 1, with 15 bases in between. The germline V gene encodes CDR1 LNHDA and CDR2 SQIVND (reference sequence). This CDR3 contains 16 residues.

The chain uses TRBV28 and TRBJ2-2; no firm D call. Trimming cost V 2 bases and J 5 bases, with 3 bases left between them. CDR1 and CDR2 from the germline V gene are MDHEN and SYDVKM. CDR3 size: 12 residues. DNA for the CDR3: TGTGCCAGCAGTTTAATAACCGGGGAGCTGTTTTTT. Translation gives CASSLITGELFF.

The rearrangement joins TRBV6-2 or TRBV6-3 to TRBJ2-1, with TRBD2 identical over 11 bases. This CDR3 region has 17 residues. Germline CDR1 and CDR2: MNHEY and SVGEGT. After removal of 5 bases from V and 2 bases from J, the junction contained 8 bases not matched to a gene. The CDR3 DNA sequence: TGTGCCAGCAGTGCAGGACTAGCGGGCTCCCCCTACAATGAGCAGTTCTTC. Residues: CASSAGLAGSPYNEQFF.

The V gene is TRBV15, the J gene TRBJ2-4; D is tentatively TRBD1 or TRBD2 (6 bases each). The CDR3 runs 13 residues. Germline CDR1 and CDR2: LNHNV and YYDKDF (reference sequence). V gave up 7 bases and J gave up 5 bases, with 12 bases separating them. CDR3 in DNA: TGTGCCACCACCTTCGGGGGCCAAAACATTCAGTACTTC. It specifies CATTFGGQNIQYF.

This CDR3 is CAWSETQQSEQFF. The CDR3 bases are TGTGCCTGGAGTGAAACACAGCAAAGTGAGCAGTTCTTC. The V call is TRBV30, the J call TRBJ2-1; D gene ambiguous. This CDR3 is 13 amino acids long. CDR1 and CDR2 (germline): GTSNPN, SVGIG (reference sequence). Trimming stripped 1 base from V and 9 bases from J, with 13 bases between.

The J gene is TRBJ1-1, the V gene TRBV25-1; no firm D call. Trimming removed 6 bases at V and 1 base at J, with 3 bases between. This CDR3 contains 11 residues. Germline V gives CDR1 MGHDK, CDR2 SYGVNS. CDR3 loop: CASSRNTEAFF. CDR3 in DNA: TGTGCCAGCAGCCGGAACACTGAAGCTTTCTTT.

The V gene is TRBV29-1, the J gene TRBJ1-1, with TRBD1 matching 7 bases. This CDR3 comprises 12 residues. Germline assignment: CDR1 SQVTM and CDR2 ANQGSEA. The V gene end was trimmed by 6 bases and the J gene end by 3 bases; junction bases not matched to a gene: 4. The CDR3 loop reads CSVVRGDTEAFF. The CDR3 DNA reads TGCAGCGTGGTCAGGGGGGACACTGAAGCTTTCTTT.

This chain links TRBV30 with TRBJ1-2, with a weak D call TRBD1 (5 bases). The CDR3 spans 14 residues. Looked up from germline, CDR1 is GTSNPN and CDR2 is SVGIG (reference sequence). The V end was cut by 5 bases, the J end by 5 bases, with 18 bases between. The CDR3: CAWVLNGRVYGYTF. The CDR3 coding sequence is TGTGCCTGGGTACTTAACGGCAGGGTTTATGGCTACACCTTC.